The rows below give T cell receptor beta chains drawn from one sample of a study of blood T cells in healthy people across ages. In TCRdb, the 5' RACE reads were re-called with MiXCR into one record per CDR3 protein. The sample has roughly 700,000 distinct CDR3 sequences, 32% seen once. The sequencing input was blood. These receptors were collected from a woman older than 75 in good health. Both conserved end residues are part of each CDR3. D genes are given only for firm matches. Only part of the rows carry a size: once, few, many, or a class if the clone is expanded.

d_call j_call v_call clone_size cdr3_aa cdr3_nt
NA TRBJ2-1 TRBV5-5 many CASSLGPHNEQFF TGTGCCAGCAGCTTGGGACCGCACAATGAGCAGTTCTTC
NA TRBJ2-1 TRBV20-1 NA CSQGSFDNEQFF TGCAGTCAGGGCAGTTTCGACAATGAGCAGTTCTTC
NA TRBJ2-5 TRBV6-1 NA CASRGTLQETQYF TGTGCCAGCAGGGGGACGCTCCAAGAGACCCAGTACTTC
TRBD1 TRBJ2-7 TRBV29-1 NA CSVEGTGDTYEQYF TGCAGCGTTGAGGGGACAGGGGACACCTACGAGCAGTACTTC
TRBD1 TRBJ1-2 TRBV6-5 NA CASKGQGARDYGYTF TGTGCCAGCAAAGGACAGGGGGCGCGTGACTATGGCTACACCTTC
NA TRBJ1-5 TRBV20-1 many CSAGGGAAQPQHF TGCAGTGCGGGGGGAGGAGCCGCTCAGCCCCAGCATTTT
NA TRBJ1-1 TRBV7-2 many CASSLFRLNTEAFF TGTGCCAGCAGCTTATTCCGGTTGAACACTGAAGCTTTCTTT
NA TRBJ1-2 TRBV7-9 NA CASSLSGDGHTF TGTGCCAGTAGCTTATCAGGGGATGGCCACACCTTC
NA TRBJ1-2 TRBV4-3 many CASSQDRTIYGYTF TGCGCCAGCAGCCAAGATCGAACCATCTATGGCTACACCTTC
NA TRBJ2-7 TRBV7-2 many CASSPSRRTYEQYF TGTGCCAGCAGCCCCTCTAGGCGTACCTACGAGCAGTACTTC
NA TRBJ1-5 TRBV28 few CASSSVGAVDQPQHF TGTGCCAGCAGTTCGGTGGGCGCGGTTGATCAGCCCCAGCATTTT
TRBD2 TRBJ2-1 TRBV6-2/TRBV6-3 many CASEYPPGGRTYNEQFF TGTGCCAGCGAGTACCCCCCGGGGGGGCGAACCTACAATGAGCAGTTCTTC
NA TRBJ2-6 TRBV12-3/TRBV12-4 many CASSTDVGVLTF TGTGCCAGCAGCACCGACGTCGGCGTCCTGACTTTC
NA TRBJ2-7 TRBV20-1 many CSATRLDSYEQYF TGCAGTGCTACCAGGTTAGACTCCTACGAGCAGTACTTC
NA TRBJ2-3 TRBV6-4 NA CASKSDRTTDTQYF TGTGCCAGCAAGTCAGACAGGACCACAGATACGCAGTATTTT
NA TRBJ2-2 TRBV5-1 NA CASSASVNTGELFF TGCGCCAGCAGCGCCTCAGTGAACACCGGGGAGCTGTTTTTT
NA TRBJ2-7 TRBV7-6 NA CASSKGTSYNEQYF TGTGCCAGCTCTAAGGGAACCTCCTACAATGAGCAGTACTTC
TRBD2 TRBJ2-3 TRBV11-2 few CASSRVAGHTDTQYF TGTGCCAGCAGCAGAGTAGCGGGTCACACAGATACGCAGTATTTT
NA TRBJ2-1 TRBV15 NA CATSRDLGVEGEQFF TGTGCCACCAGCAGAGATCTGGGGGTTGAAGGTGAGCAGTTCTTC
TRBD2 TRBJ2-5 TRBV7-3 NA CASSLRLAGGPVVGNEQYF TGTGCCAGCAGCTTACGACTAGCGGGAGGGCCAGTAGTTGGCAATGAGCAGTACTTC
NA TRBJ2-3 TRBV4-1 many CASSQEGVGGYTDTQYF TGCGCCAGCAGCCAGGAAGGGGTTGGCGGGTACACAGATACGCAGTATTTT
NA TRBJ2-5 TRBV2 many CASGGWGSTQETQYF TGTGCCAGCGGGGGCTGGGGGAGCACTCAAGAGACCCAGTACTTC
TRBD1 TRBJ2-3 TRBV7-9 NA CASSPWDRGTDTQYF TGTGCCAGCAGCCCATGGGACAGGGGCACAGATACGCAGTATTTT
NA TRBJ2-6 TRBV7-9 many CASSFSSGANVLTF TGTGCCAGCAGCTTTTCCTCTGGGGCCAACGTCCTGACTTTC
NA TRBJ2-3 TRBV14 few CASSRDRLADTQYF TGTGCCAGCAGCCGAGACAGGCTAGCAGATACGCAGTATTTT